This T cell receptor beta chain was sequenced for a study of blood T cell repertoires in COVID-19. Study as a whole: Samples of COVID-19 (acute and convalescent) were obtained from the United States, Italy and Spain. Sample material is recorded as cDNA or gDNA derived from T cells, B-cell-depleted T cells, or PBMCs.

Germline CDR1 reads MNHEY; CDR2 reads SMNVEV (reference sequence). V gave up 7 bases and J gave up 3 bases; unmatched junction bases: 11. CDR3 length equals 16 residues. The table lists this clone with a few counts. As handled by the study authors: Amplification of reference gene primers provided the estimated nucleated cell counts. The method was immunoSEQ multiplex PCR; TCRdb's version includes in-frame clones alone and lacks a portion of them. V and J calls and clone size come straight from that table; D and trimming were deduced from the DNA. The data show over 200,000 clones, 80% to 90% seen once.

Sequencing was carried out using peripheral blood. The sequence was collected from a man between 18 and 29 years old with active or convalescent COVID-19. The chain has TRBV27 and TRBJ1-2; TRBD1 aligns across 10 bases. The DNA of the CDR3 is TGTGCCAGCAATAGAGTCGGACAGGGGGTCGACTATGGCTACACCTTC. It codes for CASNRVGQGVDYGYTF.